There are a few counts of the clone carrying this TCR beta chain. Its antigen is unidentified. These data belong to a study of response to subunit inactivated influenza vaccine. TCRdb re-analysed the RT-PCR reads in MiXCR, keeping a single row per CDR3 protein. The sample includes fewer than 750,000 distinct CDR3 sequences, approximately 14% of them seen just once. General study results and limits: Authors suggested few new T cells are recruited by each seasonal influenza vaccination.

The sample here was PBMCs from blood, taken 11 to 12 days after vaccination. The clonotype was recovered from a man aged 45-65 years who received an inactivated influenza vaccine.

CDR3 protein: CASSQGRGPDIQYF. CDR3 DNA: TGCGCCAGCAGCCAAGGAAGGGGGCCTGACATTCAGTACTTC. The rearrangement uses TRBV4-3 and TRBJ2-4; 7 positions match TRBD1. Germline V gene lookup returns CDR1 LGHNA and CDR2 YSLEER. The CDR3 has 14 residues. Trimming cost V 1 base and J 8 bases; bases outside gene matches: 5.